This record concerns one T cell receptor beta chain sequence. Its antigen is currently unknown. The authors ran a second PCR of 7 to 11 cycles using a sample-barcoded 5' primer and a J-beta primer mix. Every cDNA was tagged by a template-switch adaptor with 12 random nucleotides. MiXCR, applied by TCRdb to the 5' RACE reads, yields one record per CDR3 protein. The table has 1.5 million to 2 million distinct CDR3 sequences, around half seen once; the top ten hold approximately 2%. This specimen comes from a study of blood T cells in healthy people across ages. CDR1 is SGHRS, CDR2 YFSETQ, per germline. The CDR3 loop spans 17 amino acids. Deletions cut 1 base from V and 0 bases from J, with 14 bases between. The study, taken as a whole, reports: One million T cells yielded diversity estimates that were considered underestimates. Donor CMV status was unknown, possibly confounding expanded clonotype changes. Getting older went along with TCR beta diversity per million T cells dropping roughly linearly.

Sequencing was carried out using blood. The rearrangement joins TRBV5-1 to TRBJ2-1; D may be TRBD1 or TRBD2 (6 bases each). The sequence was obtained from a woman between 35 and 50 years old in good health. The CDR3 DNA reads as TGCGCCAGCAGCTTGTTACCGGGGGCGATCTCCTACAATGAGCAGTTCTTC. It is translated as CASSLLPGAISYNEQFF.